The 10 T cell receptor beta chains below were found in one sample sequenced in a study of cytomegalovirus exposure and HLA in healthy donors (dated by TCRdb to 2016 to 2017). Library method: the immunoSEQ multiplex PCR assay. For the multiplex PCR, a mixture combining 60 forward primers for TCR Vbeta segments and 13 reverse primers for TCR Jbeta segments was used. TCRdb's version of the immuneACCESS table is confined to in-frame rearrangements and falls short of the full clone set. An unresolved V gene accounts for under half of the shortfall where checked; the remainder is of unknown origin. This sample lists some 170,000 clones; 81% were detected once. Less than 15% of the sample rests with the top ten. Sequencing was performed on PBMCs. The receptors shown here come from a woman aged 45-65 years in good health and CMV-seronegative.

This sequence joins TRBV2 and TRBJ1-1, with 11 nucleotides matching TRBD1. The V and J ends lost 3 bases and 6 bases, in that order; junction bases with no gene match: 6. The CDR3 covers 15 residues. Germline assignment: CDR1 SNHLY and CDR2 FYNNEI. This CDR3 reads CASSDRDRGRAEAFF. As DNA, the CDR3 is TGTGCCAGCAGTGATCGGGACAGGGGGAGGGCTGAAGCTTTCTTT. Variable domain in full (rest from reference TRBV2 and TRBJ1-1): EPEVTQTPSHQVTQMGQEVILRCVPISNHLYFYWYRQILGQKVEFLVSFYNNEISEKSEIFDDQFSVERPDGSNFTLKIRSTKLEDSAMYFCASSDRDRGRAEAFFGQGTRLTVV.

The V gene is TRBV5-5, the J gene TRBJ1-2; 8 bases match TRBD1. CDR1 and CDR2 (germline): SGHKS, YYEKEE (reference sequence). This CDR3 is 14 amino acids long. V dropped 0 bases and J dropped 5; count of bases not matched to a gene: 3. This CDR3 is CASSLGQGAYGYTF. Here the CDR3 DNA reads TGTGCCAGCAGCTTGGGGCAGGGGGCATATGGCTACACCTTC.

This chain connects TRBV13 to TRBJ2-3; 10 bases fit TRBD2. The CDR3 totals 16 residues. From germline, CDR1 is PRHDT and CDR2 FYEKMQ (reference sequence). Losses at the gene ends were 0 bases for V and 4 bases for J; bases not matched to a gene: 4. For the CDR3, the DNA is TGTGCCAGCAGCTTAGGCTCGACTAGCGGGTCAGATACGCAGTATTTT. This sequence encodes CASSLGSTSGSDTQYF.

The sample holds one count of this clone. The chain uses TRBV7-2 and TRBJ2-7; D may be TRBD2 (5 bases). The V end lost 6 bases, the J end lost 6 bases, and 15 bases lay between the germline ends. The CDR3 has 13 amino acids. In germline, CDR1 is SGHTA, CDR2 FQGNSA. CDR3 sequence: CASSTNLASEQYF. CDR3 DNA: TGTGCCAGCAGTACCAATCTAGCTTCCGAGCAGTACTTC.

This clone was detected once. The rearrangement links TRBV6-5 to TRBJ1-6; TRBD1 aligns across 11 bases. V shed 8 bases and J 14 bases; nucleotides not matched to a gene: 11. This CDR3 comprises 14 residues. CDR1 MNHEY and CDR2 SVGAGI come from the germline V gene. The CDR3 loop is CASSDRDRGKSLHF. For the CDR3, the DNA is TGTGCCAGCTCGGACCGGGACAGGGGGAAATCCCTCCACTTT.

J is TRBJ2-1 and V is TRBV30; D is perhaps TRBD1 (6 bases). V gave up 5 bases and J gave up 3 bases, with 11 bases separating them. Germline-derived CDR1 and CDR2 are GTSNPN and SVGIG (reference sequence). CDR3 length: 13 amino acids. The CDR3 region has the DNA TGTGCCTGGTGTACGGACAGCTACAATGAGCAGTTCTTC. It translates to CAWCTDSYNEQFF.

This chain joins TRBV4-2 and TRBJ1-2; D gene ambiguous. Germline loops: CDR1 LGHNA, CDR2 YNFKEQ. Between the trimmed V and J ends, which lost 1 base and 5 bases, there was a span of 11 bases. The CDR3 runs 14 residues. The DNA of the CDR3 is TGTGCCAGCAGCCAAGGGGCAGGAACTTATGGCTACACCTTC. It translates to CASSQGAGTYGYTF.

The V gene is TRBV7-9, the J gene TRBJ1-4, with D perhaps TRBD1 (5 bases). The CDR3 extends over 14 amino acids. Germline lookup yields CDR1 SEHNR and CDR2 FQNEAQ (reference sequence). Trimming took 8 bases from V and 4 from J, leaving 14 bases between them. CDR3: CASAPGRGNEKLFF. The CDR3 coding sequence is TGTGCCAGCGCACCGGGGAGGGGTAATGAAAAACTGTTTTTT.

This clone was picked up a small number of times. This sequence joins TRBV11-2 and TRBJ2-5, with D maybe TRBD1 (5 bases). Germline V gene data show CDR1 as SGHAT and CDR2 as FQNNGV. V was pared by 4 bases and J by 1 base, with 13 bases between. CDR3 size: 15 residues. The CDR3 bases are TGTGCCAGCAGCTCGCGGCAGGGATCCCAAGAGACCCAGTACTTC. Its protein product is CASSSRQGSQETQYF.

The chain employs TRBV27 and TRBJ2-7, with a possible D match to TRBD1 (5 bases). V was pared by 8 bases and J by 7 bases, with 21 bases between. There are 14 residues in the CDR3. Germline V gene lookup returns CDR1 MNHEY and CDR2 SMNVEV (reference sequence). The CDR3 DNA reads as TGTGCCAGCTCACGGGTTCAGGGTAGGCAGGAGCAGTACTTC. This codes for CASSRVQGRQEQYF.